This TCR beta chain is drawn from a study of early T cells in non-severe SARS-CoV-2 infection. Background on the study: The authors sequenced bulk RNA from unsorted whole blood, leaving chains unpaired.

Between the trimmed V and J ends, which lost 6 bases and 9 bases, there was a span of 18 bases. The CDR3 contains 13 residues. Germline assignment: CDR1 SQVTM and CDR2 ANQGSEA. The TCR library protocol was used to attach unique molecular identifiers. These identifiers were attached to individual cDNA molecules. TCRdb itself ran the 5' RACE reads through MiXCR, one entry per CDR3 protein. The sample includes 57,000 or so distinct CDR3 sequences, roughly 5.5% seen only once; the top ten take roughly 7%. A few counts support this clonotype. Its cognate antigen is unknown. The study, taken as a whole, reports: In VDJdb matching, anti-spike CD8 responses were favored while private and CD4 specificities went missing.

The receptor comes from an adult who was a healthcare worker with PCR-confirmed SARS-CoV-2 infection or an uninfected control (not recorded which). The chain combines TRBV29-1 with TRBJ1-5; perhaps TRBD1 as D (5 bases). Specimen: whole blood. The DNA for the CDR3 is TGCAGCGTGAGCTGGGGCTCCCAGAGGCCCCAGCATTTT. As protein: CSVSWGSQRPQHF.